The subject of this entry is one T cell receptor beta chain. The target antigen is unknown. The PCR was carried out with 60 Vbeta primers and 13 Jbeta primers. Libraries were prepared by immunoSEQ multiplex PCR; TCRdb keeps only in-frame clonotypes and omits some of them. The profile covers some 79,000 clones, with more than 60% appearing a single time and less than 6% taken by the ten largest. These data originate in a study of cytomegalovirus exposure and HLA in healthy donors. Study findings and constraints: The study assumed roughly uniform donor sequencing depth for presence/absence analyses.

In germline, CDR1 is SGHNT, CDR2 YENEEA. V dropped 5 bases and J dropped 2; count of bases not matched to a gene: 6. The CDR3 runs to 15 residues. The V call is TRBV11-3, the J call TRBJ2-3, with TRBD2 matching 8 bases. The sequenced sample consisted of PBMCs. The sequence was obtained from a male donor in good health and CMV-seropositive. The CDR3 DNA reads TGTGCCAGCAGCCCCAGACTAGCGCCCACAGATACGCAGTATTTT. Its protein is CASSPRLAPTDTQYF.